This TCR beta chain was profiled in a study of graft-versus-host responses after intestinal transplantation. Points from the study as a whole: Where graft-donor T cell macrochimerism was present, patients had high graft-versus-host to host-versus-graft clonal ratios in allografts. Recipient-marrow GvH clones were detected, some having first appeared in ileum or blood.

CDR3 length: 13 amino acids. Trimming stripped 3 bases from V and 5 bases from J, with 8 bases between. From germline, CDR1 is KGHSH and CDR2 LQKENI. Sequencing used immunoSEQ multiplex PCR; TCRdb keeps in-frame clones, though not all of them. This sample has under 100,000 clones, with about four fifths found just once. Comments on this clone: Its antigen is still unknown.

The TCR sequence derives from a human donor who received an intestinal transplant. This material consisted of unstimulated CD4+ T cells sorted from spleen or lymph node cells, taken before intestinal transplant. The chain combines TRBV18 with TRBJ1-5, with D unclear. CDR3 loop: CASSPLEDQPQHF. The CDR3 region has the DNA TGTGCCAGCTCACCCCTTGAGGATCAGCCCCAGCATTTT.